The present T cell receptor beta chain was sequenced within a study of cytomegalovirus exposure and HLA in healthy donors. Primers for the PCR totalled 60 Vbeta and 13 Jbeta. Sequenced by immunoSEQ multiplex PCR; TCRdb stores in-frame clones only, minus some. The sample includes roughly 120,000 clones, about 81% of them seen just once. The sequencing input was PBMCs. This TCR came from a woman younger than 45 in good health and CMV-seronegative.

In DNA, the CDR3 is TGTGCCAGCAGCGTAACCGGGAACGTTGGGGCAGATACGCAGTATTTT. Translated: CASSVTGNVGADTQYF. The rearrangement joins TRBV9 to TRBJ2-3; tentative D call: TRBD2 (5 bases). This CDR3 has 16 amino acids. Trimming took off 1 base at V and 4 bases at J, with 16 bases between the two ends. CDR1 is SGDLS and CDR2 is YYNGEE in the germline V gene.